Sequencing of this T cell receptor beta chain was carried out in a study of human T cells and chemical hapten exposure. As for the study in general: Patients were given diphenylcyclopropenone on the scalp weekly across the approximately 25-week study.

Looked up from germline, CDR1 is MDHEN and CDR2 is SYDVKM. CDR3 size: 16 residues. The V gene lost 6 bases and the J gene lost 5 bases, with 19 bases spanning the gap. Points from the study as a whole: There were significantly more large CDR3 similarity clusters among expanded TCRs than among controls.

The time point is: pre-sensitization, week 0. The sample's treatment: therapeutic diphenylcyclopropenone sensitization with weekly scalp DPC. Unfractionated whole blood yielded the extracted total RNA. A note on this clonotype: The antigen is unknown.

Individual cDNA molecules (in the library) carried attached unique molecular identifiers. One entry per CDR3 protein, called by TCRdb with MiXCR from the RACE reads. The sample lists roughly 260,000 distinct CDR3 sequences; 7% to 10% were seen once. This clonotype was sampled from a woman between 40 and 50 years old with alopecia areata. Some clones in this sample may be carry-over from other donors' samples. The chain joins TRBV28 to TRBJ2-2; D not resolved. Sample: whole blood, taken in connection with sensitization to the hapten diphenylcyclopropenone (DPC). The CDR3: CASSPPGHQLTGELFF. CDR3 in DNA: TGTGCCAGCAGCCCACCTGGGCACCAATTAACCGGGGAGCTGTTTTTT.